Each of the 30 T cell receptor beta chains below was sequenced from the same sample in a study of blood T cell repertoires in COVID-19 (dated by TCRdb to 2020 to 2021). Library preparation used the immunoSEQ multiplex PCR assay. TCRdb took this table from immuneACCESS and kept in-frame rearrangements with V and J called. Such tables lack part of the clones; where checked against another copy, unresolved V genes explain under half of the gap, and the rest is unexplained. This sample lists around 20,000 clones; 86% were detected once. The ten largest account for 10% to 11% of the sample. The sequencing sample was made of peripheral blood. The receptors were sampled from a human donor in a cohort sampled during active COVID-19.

The CDR3 spells CASSQDLREIPTDTQYF. CDR3 sequence (DNA): TGTGCCAGCAGCCAAGATCTCCGGGAGATCCCCACAGATACGCAGTATTTT. V and J are TRBV3-1 (or the pseudogene TRBV3-2) and TRBJ2-3; possibly TRBD2 for D (6 bases). Trimming stripped 0 bases from V and 2 bases from J, with 15 bases between. This CDR3 is built from 17 residues. Per germline, CDR1 LGHDT and CDR2 YNNKEL (reference sequence).

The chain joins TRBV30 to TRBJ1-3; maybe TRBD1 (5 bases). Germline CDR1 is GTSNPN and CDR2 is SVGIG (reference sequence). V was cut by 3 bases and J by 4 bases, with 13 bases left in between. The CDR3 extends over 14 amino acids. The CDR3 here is CAWSRAGQGNTIYF. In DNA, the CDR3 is TGTGCCTGGAGCCGAGCGGGGCAGGGAAACACCATATATTTT.

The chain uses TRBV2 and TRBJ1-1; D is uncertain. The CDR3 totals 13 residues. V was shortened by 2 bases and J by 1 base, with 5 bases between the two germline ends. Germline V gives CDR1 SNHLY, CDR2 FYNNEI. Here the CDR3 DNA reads TGTGCCAGCAGTGAAAACAAGAACACTGAAGCTTTCTTT. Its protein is CASSENKNTEAFF.

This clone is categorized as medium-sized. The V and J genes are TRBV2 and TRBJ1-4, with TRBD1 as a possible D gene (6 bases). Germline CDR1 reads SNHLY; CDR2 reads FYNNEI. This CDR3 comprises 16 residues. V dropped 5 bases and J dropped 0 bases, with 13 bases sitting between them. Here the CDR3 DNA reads TGTGCCAGCAGTTCGGACAGACCTTCAACTAATGAAAAACTGTTTTTT. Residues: CASSSDRPSTNEKLFF.

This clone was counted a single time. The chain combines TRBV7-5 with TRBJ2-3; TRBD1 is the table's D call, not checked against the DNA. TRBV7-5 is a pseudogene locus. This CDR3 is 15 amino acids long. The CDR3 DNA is TGTGTCAGAAGCTTAGCGGGAACAGGTTCAGATACGCAGTATTTT. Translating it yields CVRSLAGTGSDTQYF.

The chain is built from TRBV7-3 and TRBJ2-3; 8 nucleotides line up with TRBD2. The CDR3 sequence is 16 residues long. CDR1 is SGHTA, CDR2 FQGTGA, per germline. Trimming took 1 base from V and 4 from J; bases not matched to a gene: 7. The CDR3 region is CASSLSPGTSSDTQYF. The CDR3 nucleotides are TGTGCCAGCAGCTTAAGCCCCGGGACTAGTTCAGATACGCAGTATTTT.

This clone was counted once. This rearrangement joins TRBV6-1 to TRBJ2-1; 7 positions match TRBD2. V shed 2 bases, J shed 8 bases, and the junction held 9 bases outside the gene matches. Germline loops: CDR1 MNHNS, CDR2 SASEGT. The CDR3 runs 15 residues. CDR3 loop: CASSESTGGGDEQFF. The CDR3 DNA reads TGTGCCAGCAGTGAAAGTACTGGCGGGGGAGATGAGCAGTTCTTC.

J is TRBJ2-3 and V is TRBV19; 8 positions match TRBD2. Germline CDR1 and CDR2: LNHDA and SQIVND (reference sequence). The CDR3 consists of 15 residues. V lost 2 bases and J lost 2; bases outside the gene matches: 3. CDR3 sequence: CASSIKAGDTDTQYF. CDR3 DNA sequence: TGTGCCAGTAGTATAAAAGCGGGAGACACAGATACGCAGTATTTT.

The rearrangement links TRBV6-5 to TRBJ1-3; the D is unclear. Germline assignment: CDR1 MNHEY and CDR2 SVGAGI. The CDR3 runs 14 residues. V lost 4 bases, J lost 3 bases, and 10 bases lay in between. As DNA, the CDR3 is TGTGCCAGCAGTTCCCCGAGGATTGGAAACACCATATATTTT. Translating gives CASSSPRIGNTIYF.

Written as DNA, the CDR3 is TGTGCCAGCCGCCCGGTAGGGGAAAGATTCTACGAGCAGTACTTC. It codes for CASRPVGERFYEQYF. The chain employs TRBV28 and TRBJ2-7; weak D call: TRBD1 (5 bases). From germline, CDR1 is MDHEN and CDR2 SYDVKM. The CDR3 loop spans 15 amino acids. V was pared by 8 bases and J by 3 bases, with 20 bases between.

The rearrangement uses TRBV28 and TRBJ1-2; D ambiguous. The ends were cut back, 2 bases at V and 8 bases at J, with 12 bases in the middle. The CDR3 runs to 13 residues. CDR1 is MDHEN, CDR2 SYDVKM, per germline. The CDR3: CASSLVRRRGYTF. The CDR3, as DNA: TGTGCCAGCAGTTTAGTGCGGCGTCGAGGCTACACCTTC.

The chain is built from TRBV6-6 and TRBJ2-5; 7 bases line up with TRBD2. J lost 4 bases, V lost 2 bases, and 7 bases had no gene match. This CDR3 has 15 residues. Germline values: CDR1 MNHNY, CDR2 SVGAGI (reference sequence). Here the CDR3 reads CASSYTSGAGETQYF. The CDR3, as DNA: TGTGCCAGCAGTTACACCAGCGGGGCGGGAGAGACCCAGTACTTC.

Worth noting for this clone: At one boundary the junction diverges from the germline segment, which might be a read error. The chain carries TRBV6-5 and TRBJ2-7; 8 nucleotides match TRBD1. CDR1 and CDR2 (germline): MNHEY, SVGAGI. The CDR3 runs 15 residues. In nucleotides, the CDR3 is TGTGCCAGCAGTGACTCAGGGGGCGTTGGGTACGAGCAGTACTTC. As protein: CASSDSGGVGYEQYF.

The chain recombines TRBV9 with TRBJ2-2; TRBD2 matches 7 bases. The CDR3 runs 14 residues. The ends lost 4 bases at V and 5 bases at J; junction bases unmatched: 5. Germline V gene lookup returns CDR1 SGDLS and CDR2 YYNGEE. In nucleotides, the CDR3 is TGTGCCAGCAGCTACGCGGGGGAGACCGGGGAGCTGTTTTTT. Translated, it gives CASSYAGETGELFF.

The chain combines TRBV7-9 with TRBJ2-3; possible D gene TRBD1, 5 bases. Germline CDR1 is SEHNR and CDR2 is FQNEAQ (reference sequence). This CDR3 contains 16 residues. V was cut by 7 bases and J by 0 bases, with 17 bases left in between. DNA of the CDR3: TGTGCCAGCACCCCCGGGCGGACATCTAGCACAGATACGCAGTATTTT. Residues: CASTPGRTSSTDTQYF.

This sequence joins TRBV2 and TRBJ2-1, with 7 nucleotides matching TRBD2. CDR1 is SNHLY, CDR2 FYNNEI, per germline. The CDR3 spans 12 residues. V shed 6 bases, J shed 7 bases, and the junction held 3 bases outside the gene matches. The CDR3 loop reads CASRGGTNEQFF. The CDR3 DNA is TGTGCCAGCAGGGGGGGGACGAATGAGCAGTTCTTC.

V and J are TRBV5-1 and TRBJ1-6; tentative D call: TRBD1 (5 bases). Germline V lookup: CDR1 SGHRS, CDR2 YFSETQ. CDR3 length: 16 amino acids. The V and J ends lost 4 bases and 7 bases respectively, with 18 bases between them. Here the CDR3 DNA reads TGCGCCAGCAGCCCGACCGGGGGTCAGGGCAATTCACCCCTCCACTTT. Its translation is CASSPTGGQGNSPLHF.

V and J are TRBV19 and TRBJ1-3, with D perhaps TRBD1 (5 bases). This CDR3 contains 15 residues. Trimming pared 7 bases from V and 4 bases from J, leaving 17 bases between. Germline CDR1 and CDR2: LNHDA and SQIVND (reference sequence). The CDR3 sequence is CASTPQGYIGNTIYF. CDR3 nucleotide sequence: TGTGCCAGTACCCCCCAGGGCTATATCGGAAACACCATATATTTT.

Here the CDR3 reads CASSTRLDISYEQYF. As DNA, the CDR3 is TGTGCCAGTAGTACCCGACTAGATATTAGCTACGAGCAGTACTTC. The chain is built from TRBV19 and TRBJ2-7; TRBD2 might be the D (6 bases). The CDR3 loop spans 15 amino acids. The germline V gene encodes CDR1 LNHDA and CDR2 SQIVND (reference sequence). With 4 bases removed from V and 3 bases from J, the gap between germline ends came to 16 bases.

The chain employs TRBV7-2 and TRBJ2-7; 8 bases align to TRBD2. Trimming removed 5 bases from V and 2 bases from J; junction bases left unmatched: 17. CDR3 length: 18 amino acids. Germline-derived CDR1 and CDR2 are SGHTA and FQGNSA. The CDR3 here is CASSPGPSGFVMTYEQYF. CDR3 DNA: TGTGCCAGCAGCCCAGGCCCTAGCGGGTTTGTAATGACCTACGAGCAGTACTTC.

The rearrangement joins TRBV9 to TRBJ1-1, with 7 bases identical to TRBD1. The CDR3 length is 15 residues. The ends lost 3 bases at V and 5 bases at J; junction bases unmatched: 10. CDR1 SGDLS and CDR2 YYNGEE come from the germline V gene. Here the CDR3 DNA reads TGTGCCAGCAGCGGAACAGGGGCCAGGAATACTGAAGCTTTCTTT. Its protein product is CASSGTGARNTEAFF.

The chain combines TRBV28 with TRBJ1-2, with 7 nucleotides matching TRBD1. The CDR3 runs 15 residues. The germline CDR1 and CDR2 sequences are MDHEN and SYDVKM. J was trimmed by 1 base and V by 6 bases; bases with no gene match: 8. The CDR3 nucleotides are TGTGCCAGCAGCCCCGGGACAGTCGGTAACTATGGCTACACCTTC. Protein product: CASSPGTVGNYGYTF.

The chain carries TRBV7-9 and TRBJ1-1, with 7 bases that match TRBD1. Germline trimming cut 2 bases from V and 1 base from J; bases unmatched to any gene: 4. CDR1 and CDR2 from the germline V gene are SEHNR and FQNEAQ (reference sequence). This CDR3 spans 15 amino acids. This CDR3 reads CASSLYRGKNTEAFF. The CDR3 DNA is TGTGCCAGCAGCTTATACAGGGGCAAGAACACTGAAGCTTTCTTT.

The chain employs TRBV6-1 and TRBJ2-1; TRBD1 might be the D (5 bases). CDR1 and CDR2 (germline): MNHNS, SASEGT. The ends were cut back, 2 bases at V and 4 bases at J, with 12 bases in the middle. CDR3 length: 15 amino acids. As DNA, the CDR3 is TGTGCCAGCAGTGAACTTCAAGGGGTTTACAATGAGCAGTTCTTC. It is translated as CASSELQGVYNEQFF.

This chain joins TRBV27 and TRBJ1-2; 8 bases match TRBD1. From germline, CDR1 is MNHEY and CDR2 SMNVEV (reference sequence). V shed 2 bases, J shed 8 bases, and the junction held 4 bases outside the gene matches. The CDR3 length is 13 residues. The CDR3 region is CASSLGTGRGYTF. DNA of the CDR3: TGTGCCAGCAGTTTAGGGACAGGAAGGGGCTACACCTTC.

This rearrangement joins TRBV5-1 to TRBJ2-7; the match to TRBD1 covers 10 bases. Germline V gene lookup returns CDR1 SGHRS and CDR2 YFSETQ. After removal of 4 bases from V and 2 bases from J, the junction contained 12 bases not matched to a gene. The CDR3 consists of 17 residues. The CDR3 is CASSTTGGAIQTYEQYF. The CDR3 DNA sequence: TGCGCCAGCAGCACGACAGGGGGCGCGATTCAGACCTACGAGCAGTACTTC.

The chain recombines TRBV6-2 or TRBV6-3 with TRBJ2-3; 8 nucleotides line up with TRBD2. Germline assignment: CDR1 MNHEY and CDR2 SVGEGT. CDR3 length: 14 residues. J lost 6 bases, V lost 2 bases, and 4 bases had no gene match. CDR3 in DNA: TGTGCCAGCAGTTACCCGGGACTAGTTGATACGCAGTATTTT. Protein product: CASSYPGLVDTQYF.

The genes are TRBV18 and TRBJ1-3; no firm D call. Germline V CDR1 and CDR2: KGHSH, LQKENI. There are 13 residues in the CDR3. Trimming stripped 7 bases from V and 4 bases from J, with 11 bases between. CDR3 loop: CASCVYPGNTIYF. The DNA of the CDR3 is TGTGCCAGCTGCGTATACCCAGGAAACACCATATATTTT.

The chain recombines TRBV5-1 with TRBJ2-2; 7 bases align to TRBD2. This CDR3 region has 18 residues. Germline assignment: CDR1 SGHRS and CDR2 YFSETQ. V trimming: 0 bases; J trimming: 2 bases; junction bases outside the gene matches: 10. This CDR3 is CASSLAPSGFPNTGELFF. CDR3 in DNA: TGCGCCAGCAGCTTGGCCCCTAGCGGATTCCCCAACACCGGGGAGCTGTTTTTT.

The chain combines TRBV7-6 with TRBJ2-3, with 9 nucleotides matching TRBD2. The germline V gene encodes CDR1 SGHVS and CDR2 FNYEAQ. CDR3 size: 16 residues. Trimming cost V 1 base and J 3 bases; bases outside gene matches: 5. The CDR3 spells CASSLDGLARTDTQYF. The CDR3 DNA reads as TGTGCCAGCAGCTTAGATGGACTAGCGAGAACAGATACGCAGTATTTT.